The subject of this entry is one TCR beta chain. The sample comes from a study of blood T cells in healthy people across ages. Germline CDR1 reads SGHTS; CDR2 reads YDEGEE. The CDR3 runs 18 residues. The authors ran a second PCR of about 6 to 11 cycles using a sample-barcoded 5' primer and a J-beta primer mix. TCRdb re-called the 5' RACE reads with MiXCR, one entry per CDR3 protein. This sample carries 600,000 to 650,000 distinct CDR3 sequences, about 54% of them seen once, and the ten largest clones take more than 35%. The clonotype comes from a man aged 60-69 years in good health. Source material: blood. The chain employs TRBV5-8 and TRBJ2-7; 14 bases fit TRBD2. The J call may be wrong; the DNA end is better matched by TRBJ2-5. CDR3 loop: CASSLAATSGGAVETQYF. In DNA form, the CDR3 reads TGTGCCAGCAGCTTGGCCGCGACTAGCGGGGGGGCAGTAGAGACCCAGTACTTC.